Sequencing of this T cell receptor beta chain was carried out in a study of cytomegalovirus exposure and HLA in healthy donors. Study-wide results and limits: Fewer N-insertions than the roughly 600-donor mean were reportedly shown by an Asian-associated ancestry cluster in a later analysis. The HLA-A and HLA-B alleles of most subjects were reportedly predicted accurately from TCR beta sequences.

On this clone: No antigen is known for it.

The germline V and J ends were trimmed by 0 bases and 8 bases, with 8 bases remaining between them. The germline gives CDR1 SGHNT, CDR2 YYREEE (reference sequence). CDR3 length: 13 amino acids. The primer mix had 60 Vbeta and 13 Jbeta primers. TCRdb's table, derived via immunoSEQ multiplex PCR, lists solely in-frame clones and lacks some. The profile shows hundreds of thousands of clones, around nine tenths of them singletons. The gene calls are TRBV5-4 and TRBJ1-4, with D unresolved. The sequence came from a young woman in good health and CMV-seronegative. Sequencing was done on a sample of PBMCs. The CDR3 DNA reads as TGTGCCAGCAGCTTGGTGACGGGGGAAAAACTGTTTTTT. Translated: CASSLVTGEKLFF.